This T cell receptor beta chain comes out of a study of blood T cell repertoires in COVID-19. Germline CDR1 is LNHDA and CDR2 is SQIVND (reference sequence). The CDR3 contains 15 residues. The protocol was immunoSEQ multiplex PCR, while the TCRdb copy is restricted to in-frame clones and leaves out a portion. Of 40,000 to 65,000 clones listed, just over 85% are singletons. The TCR comes from a man aged 70 or older with active COVID-19. The chain has TRBV19 and TRBJ1-3; 7 nucleotides agree with TRBD1. Sequenced input: peripheral blood. The CDR3 DNA follows: TGTGCAGATCAAGGGGGCCTCTACTCTGGAAACACCATATATTTT. As protein: CADQGGLYSGNTIYF. Full variable domain (rest looked up from reference TRBV19 and TRBJ1-3): DGGITQSPKYLFRKEGQNVTLSCEQNLNHDAMYWYRQDPGQGLRLIYYSQIVNDFQKGDIAEGYSVSREKKESFPLTVTSAQKNPTAFYLCADQGGLYSGNTIYFGEGSWLTVV.